These 23 T cell receptor beta chains share one sample of origin, sequenced in a study of shared clonotypes between healthy human individuals. Profiling relied on immunoSEQ multiplex PCR, and the TCRdb table lists in-frame clones only, not all of them. Among approximately 2,300,000 clones listed, about nine tenths were seen once. The specimen sequenced was naive CD4+ T cells from PBMCs. Subset given: CD45RA+ positively selected. The source of these receptors is a man between 18 and 35 years old in good health. Some clones in this sample may be carry-over from other donors' samples.

This clone showed up just once. The J gene is TRBJ2-5, the V gene TRBV5-1, with TRBD2 matching 7 bases. With 1 base clipped from V and 1 base from J, the junction kept 4 bases outside the gene matches. Germline V lookup: CDR1 SGHRS, CDR2 YFSETQ. This CDR3 region has 15 residues. CDR3 in amino acids: CASSLSSSGQETQYF. The CDR3, as DNA: TGCGCCAGCAGCTTGTCCTCTAGCGGCCAAGAGACCCAGTACTTC.

The J gene is TRBJ2-7, the V gene TRBV4-2; 9 positions agree with TRBD2. The CDR3 spans 19 residues. Germline lookup yields CDR1 LGHNA and CDR2 YNFKEQ. Trimming at V came to 2 bases and at J to 4 bases, leaving 18 bases not matched to a gene. DNA for the CDR3: TGTGCCAGCAGCCAATCACCGGGACTAGCATCCCAAAAGGGGTACGAGCAGTACTTC. Protein sequence: CASSQSPGLASQKGYEQYF.

This chain connects TRBV27 to TRBJ2-3; tentatively, D is TRBD2 (5 bases). The germline V gene has CDR1 MNHEY and CDR2 SMNVEV (reference sequence). The CDR3 totals 13 residues. The V end was cut by 3 bases, the J end by 10 bases, with 14 bases between. The CDR3 sequence is CASSFRSGMPQYF. As DNA, the CDR3 is TGTGCCAGCAGTTTTCGATCGGGGATGCCGCAGTATTTT.

The rearrangement joins TRBV14 to TRBJ2-6; D is unresolved. In germline, CDR1 is SGHDN, CDR2 FVKESK. The CDR3 runs to 17 residues. V lost 0 bases and J 0 bases, leaving 9 bases between the germline ends. This chain's CDR3 is CASSQDWADSGANVLTF. CDR3 nucleotides: TGTGCCAGCAGCCAAGATTGGGCAGACTCTGGGGCCAACGTCCTGACTTTC.

The rearrangement joins TRBV5-6 to TRBJ2-7; D tentatively fits TRBD1 or TRBD2 (5 bases each). The germline V gene has CDR1 SGHDT and CDR2 YYEEEE. V lost 0 bases to trimming and J lost 5 bases, with 15 bases between them. The CDR3 sequence is 15 residues long. For the CDR3, the DNA is TGTGCCAGCAGCTTGGTGGGACCGACCGGGAACGAGCAGTACTTC. Residues: CASSLVGPTGNEQYF.

The rearrangement links TRBV7-9 to TRBJ2-3; 8 bases are a match to TRBD2. V gave up 6 bases and J gave up 4 bases; unmatched junction bases: 6. CDR1 SEHNR and CDR2 FQNEAQ come from the germline V gene (reference sequence). The length of the CDR3 is 14 residues. Written as DNA, the CDR3 is TGTGCCAGCAGGTGGCTAGCGGGTCCAGATACGCAGTATTTT. Translated: CASRWLAGPDTQYF.

The chain uses TRBV5-4 and TRBJ1-1, with 7 positions matching TRBD1. CDR1 is SGHNT, CDR2 YYREEE, per germline (reference sequence). V dropped 3 bases and J dropped 5; count of bases not matched to a gene: 13. The CDR3 runs to 16 residues. The CDR3 nucleotides are TGTGCCAGCAGCTCGACTTCCAGGGGGTCTGGAACTGAAGCTTTCTTT. Protein product: CASSSTSRGSGTEAFF.

V usage is TRBV27 and J usage is TRBJ2-3; D perhaps matches TRBD1 (7 bases). Germline loops: CDR1 MNHEY, CDR2 SMNVEV (reference sequence). V was cut by 6 bases and J by 6 bases, with 19 bases left in between. CDR3 length: 15 amino acids. The CDR3 loop is CASSPSGGSGDTQYF. CDR3 bases: TGTGCCAGCAGCCCTTCAGGGGGGTCCGGGGATACGCAGTATTTT.

The chain has TRBV11-2 and TRBJ2-1, with D perhaps being TRBD1 or TRBD2 (6 bases each). CDR1 and CDR2 from the germline V gene are SGHAT and FQNNGV. Trimming pared 5 bases from V and 2 bases from J, leaving 13 bases between. The CDR3 sequence is 15 residues long. CDR3 loop: CASSQRGVAYNEQFF. CDR3 DNA: TGTGCCAGCAGCCAGAGGGGGGTGGCCTACAATGAGCAGTTCTTC.

This chain uses TRBV13 with TRBJ2-5, with TRBD2 identical over 10 bases. This CDR3 is 15 amino acids long. V lost 5 bases to trimming and J lost 7 bases; unmatched junction nucleotides: 10. Looked up from germline, CDR1 is PRHDT and CDR2 is FYEKMQ (reference sequence). The CDR3 region is CASSQTSGRQGTQYF. The DNA for the CDR3 is TGTGCCAGCAGCCAGACTAGCGGGCGTCAGGGGACCCAGTACTTC. The entire variable domain, with the rest obtained from reference TRBV13 and TRBJ2-5, is as follows: AAGVIQSPRHLIKEKRETATLKCYPIPRHDTVYWYQQGPGQDPQFLISFYEKMQSDKGSIPDRFSAQQFSDYHSELNMSSLELGDSALYFCASSQTSGRQGTQYFGPGTRLLVL.

The rearrangement links TRBV5-1 to TRBJ2-3; D not resolved. Trimming removed 1 base at V and 1 base at J, with 10 bases between. Germline V gene sequence: CDR1 SGHRS, CDR2 YFSETQ. The CDR3 totals 15 residues. CDR3 sequence (DNA): TGCGCCAGCAGCTTGCGGGCCGCAGGCACAGATACGCAGTATTTT. Translating gives CASSLRAAGTDTQYF.

This chain joins TRBV6-5 and TRBJ1-5; the D gene is possibly TRBD1 (6 bases). V shed 8 bases and J shed 4 bases, with 9 bases lying between them. This CDR3 contains 12 residues. From germline, CDR1 is MNHEY and CDR2 SVGAGI. The CDR3 DNA follows: TGTGCCAGCGGGGACACAAATCAGCCCCAGCATTTT. Protein: CASGDTNQPQHF.

The genes are TRBV28 and TRBJ2-3, with D unresolved. The V end was cut by 3 bases, the J end by 2 bases, with 12 bases between. The CDR3 has 15 residues. From germline, CDR1 is MDHEN and CDR2 SYDVKM. DNA for the CDR3: TGTGCCAGCAGTTTGTTGCAGGAGATCACAGATACGCAGTATTTT. Translated: CASSLLQEITDTQYF.

The chain recombines TRBV25-1 with TRBJ2-1, with D unresolved. Germline CDR1 reads MGHDK; CDR2 reads SYGVNS. V was shortened by 6 bases and J by 10 bases, with 13 bases between the two germline ends. CDR3 length: 12 residues. CDR3 region: CASSGAGIEQFF. As DNA, the CDR3 is TGTGCCAGCAGCGGAGCCGGCATAGAGCAGTTCTTC.

This chain connects TRBV28 to TRBJ1-6; the D gene is possibly TRBD1 (5 bases). Germline assignment: CDR1 MDHEN and CDR2 SYDVKM. There are 14 residues in the CDR3. Trimming stripped 8 bases from V and 9 bases from J, with 17 bases between. The chain's CDR3 is CASVRGPGGSPLHF. The CDR3 coding sequence is TGTGCCAGCGTTCGGGGCCCCGGCGGTTCACCCCTCCACTTT.

The chain links TRBV2 to TRBJ2-3; a possible D gene is TRBD2 (5 bases). This CDR3 comprises 16 residues. Deletions cut 7 bases from V and 4 bases from J, with 21 bases between. In germline, CDR1 is SNHLY, CDR2 FYNNEI. The CDR3 bases are TGTGCCAGCACCCCGGGCCCGCTAGCTTTACCAGATACGCAGTATTTT. Amino acids: CASTPGPLALPDTQYF.

The V and J genes are TRBV4-3 and TRBJ1-2, with D possibly matching TRBD1 (6 bases). The length of the CDR3 is 16 residues. From germline, CDR1 is LGHNA and CDR2 YSLEER. The V end was cut by 1 base, the J end by 3 bases, with 15 bases between. The CDR3 sequence is CASSQGIGQSHYGYTF. The CDR3 nucleotides are TGCGCCAGCAGCCAAGGGATCGGACAGAGTCACTATGGCTACACCTTC.

The chain has TRBV5-1 and TRBJ1-2; 9 nucleotides line up with TRBD1. The CDR3 is 17 residues long. The ends lost 0 bases at V and 8 bases at J; junction bases unmatched: 14. CDR1 is SGHRS and CDR2 is YFSETQ in the germline V gene. In DNA form, the CDR3 reads TGCGCCAGCAGCTTGGGAGGAGTCGGACAGGGGACTCGAGGCTACACCTTC. It specifies CASSLGGVGQGTRGYTF. Together with reference TRBV5-1 and TRBJ1-2, the CDR3 gives the full variable domain: KAGVTQTPRYLIKTRGQQVTLSCSPISGHRSVSWYQQTPGQGLQFLFEYFSETQRNKGNFPGRFSGRQFSNSRSEMNVSTLELGDSALYLCASSLGGVGQGTRGYTFGSGTRLTVV.

This chain uses TRBV27 with TRBJ2-2; D remains ambiguous. The CDR3 loop spans 14 amino acids. The V gene lost 5 bases and the J gene lost 3 bases, with 10 bases spanning the gap. The germline gives CDR1 MNHEY, CDR2 SMNVEV (reference sequence). The CDR3 loop reads CASSPYRDTGELFF. The CDR3 DNA reads as TGTGCCAGCAGTCCCTATCGCGACACCGGGGAGCTGTTTTTT.

This chain uses TRBV4-1 with TRBJ2-7, with 10 bases aligning to TRBD2. From germline, CDR1 is MGHRA and CDR2 YSYEKL. Trimming cost V 1 base and J 6 bases; bases outside gene matches: 6. CDR3 size: 15 residues. CDR3 DNA sequence: TGCGCCAGCAGCCAAGCGGCTAGCGGGAGAGGCGAGCAGTACTTC. Residues: CASSQAASGRGEQYF.

This chain links TRBV7-2 with TRBJ1-5, with D unclear. The CDR3 runs 15 residues. CDR1 SGHTA and CDR2 FQGNSA come from the germline V gene. V lost 5 bases, J lost 2 bases, and 13 bases lay in between. CDR3 DNA sequence: TGTGCCAGCAGCACCCGGCGGGCCGGCAATCAGCCCCAGCATTTT. Its protein product is CASSTRRAGNQPQHF.

A single count supports this clone. The rearrangement joins TRBV19 to TRBJ2-5; 8 bases are shared with TRBD2. The CDR3 extends over 14 amino acids. Germline-derived CDR1 and CDR2 are LNHDA and SQIVND (reference sequence). With V trimmed by 5 bases and J by 7 bases, 9 bases remained unmatched. The CDR3 DNA is TGTGCCAGTAGTCCAGTAACTAGCGGTGGGACCCAGTACTTC. Protein sequence: CASSPVTSGGTQYF.

The genes are TRBV7-9 and TRBJ2-6; a possible D gene is TRBD1 (5 bases). V lost 3 bases and J lost 0, with 9 bases in between. This CDR3 contains 16 residues. Germline lookup yields CDR1 SEHNR and CDR2 FQNEAQ (reference sequence). This chain's CDR3 is CASSFGQGSGANVLTF. Here the CDR3 DNA reads TGTGCCAGCAGCTTCGGTCAGGGCTCTGGGGCCAACGTCCTGACTTTC.